This entry describes one T cell receptor (beta chain). The antigen remains undetermined. The CDR3 totals 16 residues. CDR1 and CDR2 (germline): LNHNV, YYDKDF (reference sequence). After removal of 0 bases from V and 6 bases from J, the junction contained 8 bases not matched to a gene. The data are from a study of vaccination and CD4 T cells after COVID-19. The study, taken as a whole, reports: The median proportion of reactive clones detected only post-vaccination in convalescent patients was 65% to 90%.

As to treatment: approximately 9-day PBMC culture with coronavirus spike peptide pools or control peptides (ViraFEST assay). Cultured CD4+ T-cell DNA underwent Oncomine TCR Beta short-read sequencing. TCRdb re-called the PCR reads with MiXCR, one entry per CDR3 protein. The profile shows thousands of distinct CDR3 sequences, under 70% of them singletons. Sequences were obtained from CD4+ T cells from blood, cultured in vitro. This sequence joins TRBV15 and TRBJ2-7, with 10 bases aligning to TRBD1. The clonotype originates from a human donor who had recovered from COVID-19. This CDR3 is CATSRDLSGTGAEQYF. In DNA, the CDR3 is TGTGCCACCAGCAGAGACCTATCCGGGACAGGGGCCGAGCAGTACTTC.